These 32 T cell receptor beta chains originate from one sample sequenced in a study of blood T cells in healthy people across ages. A second about 7 to 12 cycle PCR used barcoded and J-beta primers. TCRdb called the 5' RACE reads again in MiXCR, with one record for every CDR3 protein. The data hold about 640,000 distinct CDR3 sequences, with 58% observed a single time. Sequencing input: blood. These TCRs come from a man between 60 and 70 years old in good health.

This clonotype came up a few times. The chain has TRBV28 and TRBJ2-5; D unclear. TRBJ2-7 matches the DNA end more closely, so the J call is doubtful. The CDR3 length is 16 residues. CDR1 MDHEN and CDR2 SYDVKM come from the germline V gene. CDR3 sequence reads: CASTARGTHKNYEQYF. In DNA form, the CDR3 reads TGTGCCAGCACCGCGAGAGGCACACACAAAAACTACGAGCAGTACTTC.

The chain couples TRBV3-1 to TRBJ2-2, with D possibly TRBD2 on 5 matching bases. This CDR3 is built from 15 residues. V lost 0 bases and J lost 6, with 11 bases in between. Germline loops: CDR1 LGHDT, CDR2 YNNKEL (reference sequence). Here the CDR3 reads CASSQEVGSSGELFF. The CDR3 coding sequence is TGTGCCAGCAGCCAAGAGGTAGGGAGTTCCGGGGAGCTGTTTTTT.

The J gene is TRBJ2-7, the V gene TRBV9; either TRBD1 or TRBD2 may fit D (5 bases each). V shed 4 bases and J shed 3 bases, with 17 bases lying between them. The CDR3 sequence is 15 residues long. Germline loops: CDR1 SGDLS, CDR2 YYNGEE. The CDR3: CASSLPGDRRYEQYF. As DNA, the CDR3 is TGTGCCAGCAGCCTACCCGGGGACCGCCGCTACGAGCAGTACTTC.

The rearrangement uses TRBV12-3 or TRBV12-4 and TRBJ2-5; D possibly corresponds to TRBD2 (6 bases). There are 17 residues in the CDR3. Trimming left V 1 base short and J 2 bases short, with 17 bases between. The DNA of the CDR3 is TGTGCCAGCAGTTTAGTATCTAGCGCTAGCGAACAAGAGACCCAGTACTTC. It translates to CASSLVSSASEQETQYF.

This clonotype was observed a handful of times. V is TRBV29-1 and J is TRBJ2-5; 9 bases are a match to TRBD2. The CDR3 runs to 15 residues. The V gene end was trimmed by 1 base and the J gene end by 4 bases; junction bases not matched to a gene: 7. The germline gives CDR1 SQVTM, CDR2 ANQGSEA. CDR3 loop: CSVEVPRGGRETQYF. CDR3 DNA: TGCAGCGTTGAAGTCCCGCGGGGGGGCAGAGAGACCCAGTACTTC.

The chain is built from TRBV15 and TRBJ2-5; 9 bases line up with TRBD1. Germline V gene lookup returns CDR1 LNHNV and CDR2 YYDKDF (reference sequence). The CDR3 is made up of 14 amino acids. Trimming at V came to 5 bases and at J to 10 bases, leaving 11 bases not matched to a gene. The DNA of the CDR3 is TGTGCCACCAGCCAAACAGGGGGCGTAAGGGACCAGTACTTC. As protein: CATSQTGGVRDQYF.

This clonotype was seen a few times. The V and J genes are TRBV27 and TRBJ2-7; D is possibly TRBD1 (6 bases). Germline lookup yields CDR1 MNHEY and CDR2 SMNVEV (reference sequence). CDR3 length equals 13 residues. The germline V and J ends were trimmed by 6 bases and 7 bases, with 16 bases remaining between them. Here the CDR3 DNA reads TGTGCCAGCAGGGAGACCGGGACAAGGGAGCAGTACTTC. Its protein is CASRETGTREQYF.

CDR3 nucleotide sequence: TGTGCCAGCTCAGGAGGAGCGGGGCGCCTAGCCAAAAACATTCAGTACTTC. Translated, it gives CASSGGAGRLAKNIQYF. The chain carries TRBV7-2 and TRBJ2-4, with 7 nucleotides matching TRBD2. Trimming at V came to 8 bases and at J to 0 bases, leaving 13 bases not matched to a gene. The CDR3 is 17 amino acids. Per germline, CDR1 SGHTA and CDR2 FQGNSA.

The chain uses TRBV6-1 and TRBJ2-1, with D perhaps matching TRBD1 or TRBD2 (7 bases each). Per the germline V gene, CDR1 is MNHNS and CDR2 is SASEGT. The V end lost 5 bases, the J end lost 4 bases, and 18 bases lay between the germline ends. The CDR3 is 16 amino acids. The CDR3, as DNA: TGTGCCAGCAGTCCAGGGGGGGGCGGGAGATACAATGAGCAGTTCTTC. This gives the protein CASSPGGGGRYNEQFF.

The rearrangement joins TRBV5-1 to TRBJ2-7; D is tentatively TRBD1 or TRBD2 (5 bases each). The CDR3 sequence is 16 residues long. The V end was cut by 0 bases, the J end by 3 bases, with 16 bases between. Germline V CDR1 and CDR2: SGHRS, YFSETQ. DNA of the CDR3: TGCGCCAGCAGCTTGGGAGGGGTGGAGAGCAGCTACGAGCAGTACTTC. Translating it yields CASSLGGVESSYEQYF.

This clonotype was seen a handful of times. The chain is built from TRBV7-2 and TRBJ1-6; TRBD1 is a possible D gene (6 bases). Germline values: CDR1 SGHTA, CDR2 FQGNSA. Trimming shortened V by 4 bases and J by 10 bases, and 14 bases separated the two germline ends. This CDR3 has 14 residues. The CDR3 reads CASSSWGDKSPLHF. As DNA, the CDR3 is TGTGCCAGCAGCTCCTGGGGGGACAAGTCACCCCTCCACTTT.

The chain has TRBV4-1 and TRBJ2-4; no firm D call. The assigned J gene may be wrong: the sequence end matches TRBJ2-7 better. The CDR3 length is 14 residues. From germline, CDR1 is MGHRA and CDR2 YSYEKL. As DNA, the CDR3 is TGCGCCAGCAGCCAAGATTTGTTCGCCTACGAGCAGTACTTC. Amino acids: CASSQDLFAYEQYF.

The CDR3 region is CASSQDLASGPWETQYF. CDR3 in DNA: TGCGCCAGCAGCCAAGATCTTGCTAGCGGGCCCTGGGAGACCCAGTACTTC. V is TRBV4-3 and J is TRBJ2-5; 8 positions agree with TRBD2. With 0 bases clipped from V and 5 bases from J, the junction kept 11 bases outside the gene matches. The CDR3 is 17 amino acids. Germline V gene data show CDR1 as LGHNA and CDR2 as YSLEER.

This rearrangement joins TRBV19 to TRBJ1-2; D unclear. The CDR3 is 15 residues long. Germline V gene sequence: CDR1 LNHDA, CDR2 SQIVND (reference sequence). The germline V and J ends were trimmed by 6 bases and 3 bases, with 17 bases remaining between them. CDR3 in amino acids: CASRNAASGYYGYTF. CDR3 sequence (DNA): TGTGCCAGTAGAAACGCGGCGTCGGGATACTATGGCTACACCTTC.

The chain uses TRBV18 and TRBJ2-5, with TRBD2 identical over 7 bases. Germline V gene data show CDR1 as KGHSH and CDR2 as LQKENI. This CDR3 is 15 amino acids long. The J segment lost 1 base and the V segment lost 2 bases, leaving 4 bases of the junction unmatched. CDR3 sequence (DNA): TGTGCCAGCTCACCATGGGGCGGGAGCCAAGAGACCCAGTACTTC. It codes for CASSPWGGSQETQYF.

This chain connects TRBV15 to TRBJ2-4; 7 bases align to TRBD1. V trimming: 5 bases; J trimming: 5 bases; junction bases outside the gene matches: 12. The CDR3 runs to 16 residues. Germline-derived CDR1 and CDR2 are LNHNV and YYDKDF (reference sequence). CDR3 amino acids: CATSPLLGTEENIQYF. Here the CDR3 DNA reads TGTGCCACCAGCCCACTACTCGGGACAGAAGAAAACATTCAGTACTTC.

The V call is TRBV12-3 or TRBV12-4, the J call TRBJ1-1; perhaps TRBD1 as D (5 bases). This CDR3 has 14 amino acids. V was shortened by 5 bases and J by 2 bases, with 12 bases between the two germline ends. CDR3 protein: CASSPQTVNTEAFF. CDR3 DNA sequence: TGTGCCAGCAGTCCACAGACAGTTAACACTGAAGCTTTCTTT.

The V call is TRBV4-1, the J call TRBJ2-3, with 8 bases that match TRBD2. Germline V CDR1 and CDR2: MGHRA, YSYEKL. The CDR3 length is 16 residues. Trimming removed 4 bases from V and 6 bases from J; junction bases left unmatched: 12. CDR3 region: CASSPPLAGGADTQYF. The CDR3 DNA reads as TGCGCCAGCAGCCCCCCACTTGCGGGGGGTGCGGATACGCAGTATTTT.

This clonotype was observed a handful of times. The CDR3 protein is CSVEDWGDRSSYEQYF. DNA of the CDR3: TGCAGCGTTGAAGATTGGGGGGACAGAAGCTCCTACGAGCAGTACTTC. The rearrangement links TRBV29-1 to TRBJ2-7, with a tentative D call TRBD1 (7 bases). CDR1 SQVTM and CDR2 ANQGSEA come from the germline V gene. The V gene lost 0 bases and the J gene lost 0 bases, with 15 bases spanning the gap. The CDR3 runs to 16 residues.

This clonotype was observed a single time. This chain connects TRBV20-1 to TRBJ2-5; D uncertain. From germline, CDR1 is DFQATT and CDR2 SNEGSKA (reference sequence). V lost 2 bases and J lost 5, with 9 bases in between. The CDR3 spans 12 residues. In nucleotides, the CDR3 is TGCAGTGCTAGACGATCGGGTGAGACCCAGTACTTC. As protein: CSARRSGETQYF.

This clonotype was seen a handful of times. CDR3 coding DNA: TGTGTTAGGGGCCTGGGCTATGGCTACACCTTC. This translates into CVRGLGYGYTF. This sequence joins TRBV21-1 and TRBJ1-2. TRBV21-1 is reported as a pseudogene. The CDR3 spans 11 residues.

The chain couples TRBV4-1 to TRBJ2-3; the match to TRBD2 covers 7 bases. Germline values: CDR1 MGHRA, CDR2 YSYEKL. There are 14 residues in the CDR3. The ends lost 1 base at V and 11 bases at J; junction bases unmatched: 9. CDR3 sequence (DNA): TGCGCCAGCAGCCAAGTTGGGACTACCCTAGGGCAGTATTTT. Its protein product is CASSQVGTTLGQYF.

This clonotype was seen more than once but under ten times. The V call is TRBV20-1, the J call TRBJ2-7; no clear D gene. This CDR3 spans 14 amino acids. Trimming left V 0 bases short and J 2 bases short, with 11 bases between. CDR1 is DFQATT and CDR2 is SNEGSKA in the germline V gene (reference sequence). The CDR3 loop reads CSARDPWDAYEQYF. In DNA form, the CDR3 reads TGCAGTGCTAGAGACCCGTGGGATGCCTACGAGCAGTACTTC.

The V call is TRBV27, the J call TRBJ1-2; possible D gene TRBD1, 6 bases. This CDR3 has 15 amino acids. Germline V gives CDR1 MNHEY, CDR2 SMNVEV (reference sequence). V was trimmed by 2 bases and J by 8 bases, leaving 18 bases between them. CDR3 sequence reads: CASSLNPIGGRGYTF. The CDR3 DNA sequence: TGTGCCAGCAGTTTAAATCCCATCGGGGGGCGCGGCTACACCTTC.

This rearrangement joins TRBV7-8 to TRBJ2-7; D is undetermined. The germline CDR1 and CDR2 sequences are SGHVS and FQNEAQ. This CDR3 contains 14 residues. The V end was cut by 0 bases, the J end by 1 base, with 7 bases between. The CDR3 nucleotides are TGTGCCAGCAGCTTAGCAGCTCTATCCTACGAGCAGTACTTC. Its translation: CASSLAALSYEQYF.

The gene calls are TRBV5-1 and TRBJ1-2; D ambiguous. Per germline, CDR1 SGHRS and CDR2 YFSETQ. This CDR3 comprises 13 residues. V was pared by 0 bases and J by 6 bases, with 9 bases between. CDR3 sequence (DNA): TGCGCCAGCAGCTTGGGAGGGTTGAATGGCTACACCTTC. Its protein product is CASSLGGLNGYTF.

A few counts support this clonotype. This chain joins TRBV6-1 and TRBJ1-2, with D uncertain. The V and J ends lost 6 bases and 0 bases respectively, with 20 bases between them. This CDR3 is 17 amino acids long. Germline assignment: CDR1 MNHNS and CDR2 SASEGT. CDR3 bases: TGTGCCAGCAGGGGGAATGGCCGGGCCCACACTAACTATGGCTACACCTTC. This sequence encodes CASRGNGRAHTNYGYTF.

V and J are TRBV5-1 and TRBJ2-7; 7 nucleotides agree with TRBD2. The J call is uncertain, as TRBJ2-4 better fits the DNA end. The germline CDR1 and CDR2 sequences are SGHRS and YFSETQ. This CDR3 comprises 17 residues. The DNA of the CDR3 is TGCGCCAGCAGCTTGCGGCCAGCCTCGGGGGGCAAAAACATTCAGTACTTC. The encoded protein is CASSLRPASGGKNIQYF.

Note on this clonotype: Mismatch with germline at one junction end may stem from a read error. This sequence joins TRBV12-3 or TRBV12-4 and TRBJ1-4; a possible D gene is TRBD1 (5 bases). This CDR3 contains 15 residues. The CDR3 sequence: CASSLVRGAGEKPFF. The DNA of the CDR3 is TGTGCCAGCAGTTTAGTTCGAGGGGCTGGGGAAAAACCGTTTTTT.

This chain links TRBV25-1 with TRBJ1-6; D is unclear. Trimming removed 4 bases at V and 3 bases at J, with 7 bases between. CDR1 and CDR2 (germline): MGHDK, SYGVNS. The CDR3 length is 14 residues. CDR3: CASSVGLYNSPLHF. The CDR3 nucleotides are TGTGCCAGCAGTGTGGGCCTCTATAATTCACCCCTCCACTTT.

The chain employs TRBV20-1 and TRBJ2-4, with 7 nucleotides matching TRBD1. TRBJ2-7 explains the end of the DNA better; the J call may be wrong. The CDR3 extends over 14 amino acids. In germline, CDR1 is DFQATT, CDR2 SNEGSKA (reference sequence). The CDR3 protein is CSASYRGSSYEQYF. DNA for the CDR3: TGCAGTGCCTCTTACAGGGGAAGCTCCTACGAGCAGTACTTC.

The V and J genes are TRBV10-3 and TRBJ2-2, with TRBD2 matching 7 bases. The CDR3 totals 15 residues. With 6 bases clipped from V and 1 base from J, the junction kept 5 bases outside the gene matches. Germline CDR1 and CDR2: ENHRY and SYGVKD. For the CDR3, the DNA is TGTGCCATCAGCCCCAGCGGGGTGAACACCGGGGAGCTGTTTTTT. It encodes CAISPSGVNTGELFF.